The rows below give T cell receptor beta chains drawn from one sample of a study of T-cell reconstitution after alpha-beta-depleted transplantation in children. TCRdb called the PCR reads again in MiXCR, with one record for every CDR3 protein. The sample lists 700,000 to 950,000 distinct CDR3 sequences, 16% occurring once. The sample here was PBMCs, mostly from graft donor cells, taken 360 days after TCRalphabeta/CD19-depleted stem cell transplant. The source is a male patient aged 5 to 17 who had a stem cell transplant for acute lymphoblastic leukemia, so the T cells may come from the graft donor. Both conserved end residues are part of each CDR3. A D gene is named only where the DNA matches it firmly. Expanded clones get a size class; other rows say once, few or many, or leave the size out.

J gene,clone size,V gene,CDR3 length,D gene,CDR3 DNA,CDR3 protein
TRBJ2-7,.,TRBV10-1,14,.,TGCGCCAGCAGTGGGGGACTTAGGGACTACGAGCAGTACTTC,CASSGGLRDYEQYF
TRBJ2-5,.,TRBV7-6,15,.,TGTGCCAGCAGCTTACGTATCCCCTTCCAAGAGACCCAGTACTTC,CASSLRIPFQETQYF
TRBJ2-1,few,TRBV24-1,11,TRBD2,TGTGCCACCAGCCAGGGGACTAGTCAGTTCTTC,CATSQGTSQFF
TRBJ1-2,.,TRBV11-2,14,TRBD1,TGTGCCAGCAGCTTTGGGACAGGGGGCCAGGGCTACACCTTC,CASSFGTGGQGYTF
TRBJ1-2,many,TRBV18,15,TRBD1,TGTGCCAGCTCACCACGTGCAGGGGGCAACTATGGCTACACCTTC,CASSPRAGGNYGYTF
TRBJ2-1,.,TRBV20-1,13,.,TGCAGTGCTGCCCTGGTGTTGGACAATGAGCAGTTCTTC,CSAALVLDNEQFF
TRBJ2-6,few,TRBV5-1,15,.,TGCGCCAGCATGAGGGGGGCGGCTGGGGCCAACGTCCTGACTTTC,CASMRGAAGANVLTF
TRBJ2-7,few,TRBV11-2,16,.,TGTGCCAGCAGCTTAGATCGGGATAGCCCCTTCTACGAGCAGTACTTC,CASSLDRDSPFYEQYF
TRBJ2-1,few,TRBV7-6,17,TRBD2,TGTGCCAGCAGCTTAATAGAGTATCTAGCGGCAAGGAATGAGCAGTTCTTC,CASSLIEYLAARNEQFF
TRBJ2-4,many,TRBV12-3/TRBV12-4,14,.,TGTGCCAGCAGTTTCACAGGCGGCAAAAACATTCAGTACTTC,CASSFTGGKNIQYF
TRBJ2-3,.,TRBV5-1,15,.,TGCGCCAGCAGCTTGGACTATACTAGCACAGATACGCAGTATTTT,CASSLDYTSTDTQYF
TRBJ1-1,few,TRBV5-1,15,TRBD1,TGCGCCAGCAGCTTCGCCTACAGGGGGGTCACTGAAGCTTTCTTT,CASSFAYRGVTEAFF
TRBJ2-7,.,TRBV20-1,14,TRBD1,TGCAGTGCTAGTCGGACAGGGAGTTGGAACGAGCAGTACTTC,CSASRTGSWNEQYF
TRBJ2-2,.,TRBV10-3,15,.,TGTGCCATCAGTGCGGAGACGACTAACACCGGGGAGCTGTTTTTT,CAISAETTNTGELFF
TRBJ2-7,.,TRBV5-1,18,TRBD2,TGCGCCAGCAGCTTTTCTTCCTCCCCCGGGACTAGGGGCTACGAGCAGTACTTC,CASSFSSSPGTRGYEQYF
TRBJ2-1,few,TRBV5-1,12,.,TGCGCCAGCAGCGGGAGGACCGAGGCGCAGTTCTTC,CASSGRTEAQFF
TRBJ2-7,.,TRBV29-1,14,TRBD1,TGCAGCGTTGCCCTCAGACAGGGGACCTACGAGCAGTACTTC,CSVALRQGTYEQYF